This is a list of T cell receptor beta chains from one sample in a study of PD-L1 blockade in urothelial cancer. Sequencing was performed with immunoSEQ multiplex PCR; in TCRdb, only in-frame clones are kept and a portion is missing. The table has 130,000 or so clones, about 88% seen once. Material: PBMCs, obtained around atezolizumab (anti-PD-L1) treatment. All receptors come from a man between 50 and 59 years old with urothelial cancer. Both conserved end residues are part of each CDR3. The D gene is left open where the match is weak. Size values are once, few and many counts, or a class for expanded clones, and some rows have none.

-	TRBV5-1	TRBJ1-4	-	CASRGGATNEKLFF	TGCGCCAGCAGAGGGGGGGCAACTAATGAAAAACTGTTTTTT
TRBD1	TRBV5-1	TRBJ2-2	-	CASSSQGAANTGELFF	TGCGCCAGCAGCTCCCAGGGGGCCGCGAACACCGGGGAGCTGTTTTTT
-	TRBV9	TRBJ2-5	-	CASSATGETQYF	TGTGCCAGCAGCGCAACAGGGGAGACCCAGTACTTC
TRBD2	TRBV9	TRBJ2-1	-	CASSASGLAVYNEQFF	TGTGCCAGCAGCGCCTCCGGACTAGCGGTCTACAATGAGCAGTTCTTC
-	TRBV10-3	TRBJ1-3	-	CAISSGLGDGNTIYF	TGTGCCATCAGTTCCGGGCTCGGGGATGGAAACACCATATATTTT
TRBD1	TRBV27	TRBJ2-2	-	CASSLSYGTARTGELFF	TGTGCCAGCAGTTTAAGTTACGGGACAGCTCGCACCGGGGAGCTGTTTTTT
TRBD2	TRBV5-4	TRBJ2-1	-	CASSVRLAYNEQFF	TGTGCCAGCAGCGTGCGACTAGCTTACAATGAGCAGTTCTTC
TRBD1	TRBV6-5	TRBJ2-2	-	CASSYRQGNTGELFF	TGTGCCAGCAGTTACAGACAGGGGAACACCGGGGAGCTGTTTTTT
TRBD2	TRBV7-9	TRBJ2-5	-	CASSLRGTSGRAREETQYF	TGTGCCAGCAGCTTACGGGGGACTAGCGGGAGGGCCAGGGAAGAGACCCAGTACTTC
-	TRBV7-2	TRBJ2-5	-	CASSLALGTTETQYF	TGTGCCAGCAGCTTAGCCCTCGGGACAACCGAGACCCAGTACTTC
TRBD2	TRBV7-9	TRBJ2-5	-	CASSLSAGAQETQYF	TGTGCCAGCAGCCTTTCGGCGGGAGCACAAGAGACCCAGTACTTC
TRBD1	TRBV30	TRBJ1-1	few	CAWTTGTGLSAFF	TGTGCCTGGACCACCGGGACAGGGCTTTCAGCTTTCTTT
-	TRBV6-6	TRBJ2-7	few	CASSYDTQSYEQYF	TGTGCCAGCAGTTACGACACACAATCATACGAGCAGTACTTC
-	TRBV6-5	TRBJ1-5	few	CASSYTGNGNQPQHF	TGTGCCAGCAGTTACACAGGGAATGGCAATCAGCCCCAGCATTTT
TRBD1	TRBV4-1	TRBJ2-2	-	CASSTGGLTGELFF	TGCGCCAGCAGTACAGGGGGTCTCACCGGGGAGCTGTTTTTT
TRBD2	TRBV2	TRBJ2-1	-	CASSGLAGGVNEQFF	TGTGCCAGCAGTGGACTAGCGGGAGGAGTCAATGAGCAGTTCTTC
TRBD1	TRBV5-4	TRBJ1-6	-	CASSPGQGASGLRSPLHF	TGTGCCAGCAGCCCGGGACAGGGGGCGAGTGGTTTGCGTTCACCCCTCCACTTT
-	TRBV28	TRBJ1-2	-	CASSLPGYGYTF	TGTGCCAGCAGTTTACCCGGTTATGGCTACACCTTC
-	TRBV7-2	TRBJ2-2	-	CASSPALTSQWTGELFF	TGTGCCAGCAGCCCGGCCTTGACTAGTCAGTGGACCGGGGAGCTGTTTTTT
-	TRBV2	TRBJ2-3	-	CASSTGTDTQYF	TGTGCCAGCAGTACTGGCACAGATACGCAGTATTTT
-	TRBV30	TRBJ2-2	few	CAWSSGTGELFF	TGTGCCTGGAGTTCCGGGACCGGGGAGCTGTTTTTT
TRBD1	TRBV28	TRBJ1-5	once	CASSGRGNVMSNQPQHF	TGTGCCAGCAGTGGCAGGGGGAACGTTATGAGCAATCAGCCCCAGCATTTT
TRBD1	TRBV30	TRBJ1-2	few	CAFRRDRAKTYGYTF	TGTGCCTTCCGCCGGGACAGGGCAAAAACCTATGGCTACACCTTC
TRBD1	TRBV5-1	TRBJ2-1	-	CASSFARGRTASSYNEQFF	TGCGCCAGCAGCTTCGCCAGGGGGCGGACGGCTAGCTCCTACAATGAGCAGTTCTTC
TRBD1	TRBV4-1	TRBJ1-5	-	CASSQMAGGRPQHF	TGCGCCAGCAGCCAAATGGCAGGGGGTCGACCCCAGCATTTT
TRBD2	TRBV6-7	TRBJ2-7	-	CASSNISGLAGRGYEQYF	TGTGCCAGCAGTAACATCTCGGGACTAGCGGGAAGGGGCTACGAGCAGTACTTC
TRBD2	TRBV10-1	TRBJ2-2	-	CASSDLAGNTGELFF	TGCGCCAGCAGTGATTTAGCGGGAAACACCGGGGAGCTGTTTTTT
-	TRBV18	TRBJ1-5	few	CASSPSGYNQPQHF	TGTGCCAGCTCACCCTCGGGTTACAATCAGCCCCAGCATTTT
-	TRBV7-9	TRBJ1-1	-	CASSDGVTTEAFF	TGTGCCAGCAGCGACGGGGTCACCACTGAAGCTTTCTTT
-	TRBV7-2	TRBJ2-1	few	CASSPGYEQFF	TGTGCCAGCAGCCCCGGTTATGAGCAGTTCTTC
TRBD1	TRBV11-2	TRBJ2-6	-	CASSIGTGGANVLTF	TGTGCCAGCAGCATTGGGACAGGTGGGGCCAACGTCCTGACTTTC
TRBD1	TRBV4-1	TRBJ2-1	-	CASSPGGQGIYNEQFF	TGCGCCAGCAGCCCCGGAGGACAGGGGATATACAATGAGCAGTTCTTC
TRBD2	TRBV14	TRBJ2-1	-	CASSQVGREYEQFF	TGTGCCAGCAGCCAAGTAGGGCGGGAGTATGAGCAGTTCTTC
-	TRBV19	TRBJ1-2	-	CASSTTSRGVGYGYTF	TGTGCCAGTAGTACTACGAGCAGGGGCGTAGGGTATGGCTACACCTTC
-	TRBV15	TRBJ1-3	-	CATSSLNSGNTIYF	TGTGCCACCAGCTCACTTAACTCTGGAAACACCATATATTTT
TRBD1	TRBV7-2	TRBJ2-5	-	CASSFRTGKGETQYF	TGTGCCAGCAGCTTCCGGACAGGGAAGGGAGAGACCCAGTACTTC
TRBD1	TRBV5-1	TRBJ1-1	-	CASSPRGLTEAFF	TGCGCCAGCAGCCCCAGGGGGCTAACTGAAGCTTTCTTT
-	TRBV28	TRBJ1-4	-	CASNTGTNNEKLFF	TGTGCCAGCAATACCGGGACAAATAATGAAAAACTGTTTTTT
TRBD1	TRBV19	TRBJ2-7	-	CASSRTGQTYEQYF	TGTGCCAGTAGTAGGACAGGGCAGACCTACGAGCAGTACTTC
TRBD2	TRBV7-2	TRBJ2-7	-	CASSPGLASHEQYF	TGTGCCAGCAGCCCAGGACTAGCTAGCCACGAGCAGTACTTC
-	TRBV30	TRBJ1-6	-	CAWSRRVNNSPLHF	TGTGCCTGGAGCCGCCGGGTCAATAATTCACCCCTCCACTTT
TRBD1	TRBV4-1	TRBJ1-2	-	CASSQGPGDSFYGYTF	TGCGCCAGCAGCCAAGGTCCAGGGGACAGCTTCTATGGCTACACCTTC
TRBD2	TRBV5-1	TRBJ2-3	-	CASSRLGLAELTDTQYF	TGCGCCAGCAGCCGTCTCGGACTAGCGGAACTCACAGATACGCAGTATTTT
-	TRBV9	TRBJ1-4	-	CASSASGEKLFF	TGTGCCAGCAGCGCCTCAGGTGAAAAACTGTTTTTT